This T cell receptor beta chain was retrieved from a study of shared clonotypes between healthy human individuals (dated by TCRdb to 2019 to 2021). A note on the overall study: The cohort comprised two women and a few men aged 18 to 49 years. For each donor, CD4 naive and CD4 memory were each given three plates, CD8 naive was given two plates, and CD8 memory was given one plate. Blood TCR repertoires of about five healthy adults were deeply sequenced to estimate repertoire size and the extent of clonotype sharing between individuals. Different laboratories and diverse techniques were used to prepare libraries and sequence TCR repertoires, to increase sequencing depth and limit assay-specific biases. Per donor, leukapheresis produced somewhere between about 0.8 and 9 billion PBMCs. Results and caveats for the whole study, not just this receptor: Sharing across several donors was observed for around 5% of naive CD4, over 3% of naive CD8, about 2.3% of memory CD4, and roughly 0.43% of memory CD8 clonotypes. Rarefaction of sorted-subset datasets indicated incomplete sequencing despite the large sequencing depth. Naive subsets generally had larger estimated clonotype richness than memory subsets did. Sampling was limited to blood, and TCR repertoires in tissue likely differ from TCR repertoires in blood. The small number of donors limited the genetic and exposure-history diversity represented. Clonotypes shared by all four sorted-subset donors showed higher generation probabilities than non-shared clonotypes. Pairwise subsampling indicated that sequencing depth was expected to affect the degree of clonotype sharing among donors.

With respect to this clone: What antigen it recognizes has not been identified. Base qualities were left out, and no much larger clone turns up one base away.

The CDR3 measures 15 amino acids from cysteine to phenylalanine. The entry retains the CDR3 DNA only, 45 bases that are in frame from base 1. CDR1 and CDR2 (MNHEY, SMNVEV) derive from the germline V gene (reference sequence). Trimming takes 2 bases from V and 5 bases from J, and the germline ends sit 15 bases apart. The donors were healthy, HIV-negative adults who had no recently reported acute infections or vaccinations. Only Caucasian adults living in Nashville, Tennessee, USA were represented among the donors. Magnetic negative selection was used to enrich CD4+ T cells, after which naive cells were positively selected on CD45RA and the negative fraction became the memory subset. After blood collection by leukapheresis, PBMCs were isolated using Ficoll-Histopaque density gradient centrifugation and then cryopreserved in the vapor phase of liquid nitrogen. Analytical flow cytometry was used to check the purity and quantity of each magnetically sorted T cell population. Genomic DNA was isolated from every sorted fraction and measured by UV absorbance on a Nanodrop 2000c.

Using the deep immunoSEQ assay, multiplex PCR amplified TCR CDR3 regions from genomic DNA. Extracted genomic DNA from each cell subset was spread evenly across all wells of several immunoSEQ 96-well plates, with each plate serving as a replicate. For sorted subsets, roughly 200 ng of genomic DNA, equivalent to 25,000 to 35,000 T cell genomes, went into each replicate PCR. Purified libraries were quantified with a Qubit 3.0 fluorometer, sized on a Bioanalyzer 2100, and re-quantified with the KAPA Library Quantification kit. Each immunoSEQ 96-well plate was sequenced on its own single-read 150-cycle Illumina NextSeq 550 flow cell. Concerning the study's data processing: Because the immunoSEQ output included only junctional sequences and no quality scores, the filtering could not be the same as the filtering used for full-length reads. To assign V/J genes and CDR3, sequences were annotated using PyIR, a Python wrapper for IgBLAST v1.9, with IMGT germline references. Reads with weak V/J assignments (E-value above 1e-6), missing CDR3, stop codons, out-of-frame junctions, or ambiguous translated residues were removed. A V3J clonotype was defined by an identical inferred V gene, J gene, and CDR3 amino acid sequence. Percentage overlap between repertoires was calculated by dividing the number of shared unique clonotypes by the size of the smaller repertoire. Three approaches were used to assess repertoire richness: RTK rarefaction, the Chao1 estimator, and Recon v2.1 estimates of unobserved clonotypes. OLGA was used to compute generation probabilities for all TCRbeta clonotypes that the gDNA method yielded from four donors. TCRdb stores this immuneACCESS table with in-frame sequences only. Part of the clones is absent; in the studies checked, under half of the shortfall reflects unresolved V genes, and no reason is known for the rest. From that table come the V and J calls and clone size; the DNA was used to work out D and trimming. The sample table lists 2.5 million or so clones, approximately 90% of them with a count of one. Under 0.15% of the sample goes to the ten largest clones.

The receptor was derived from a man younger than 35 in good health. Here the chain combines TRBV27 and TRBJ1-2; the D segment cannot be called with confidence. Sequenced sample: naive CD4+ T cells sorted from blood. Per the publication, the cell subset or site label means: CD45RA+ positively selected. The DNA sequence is TGTGCCAGCAGTTTACTGCGTGGCGGCCGGTATGGCTACACCTTC. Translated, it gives CASSLLRGGRYGYTF.